This T cell receptor beta chain was obtained from a study of blood T cells in healthy people across ages (dated by TCRdb to about 2015). Turning to the overall study: In model experiments, roughly one uniquely barcoded TCR beta cDNA molecule per two T cells was captured by template switching. The study measured age-related changes in TCR beta repertoire diversity using deep sequencing normalized with unique cDNA molecular identifiers. The donors were divided into four age groups: young (average around 15 years), middle-aged (approximately 42), aged (62) and long-lived (about 90). Donors of different ages were randomly distributed across sequencing lanes to avoid experimental bias. For two donors (one aged 18 to 29 and one aged 80 or older), the study analyzed two additional independent replicas of 1 million unique cDNA reads from the same blood draw.

The donors were 40 or so Caucasian individuals from Russia, aged about 6 to 95 years, who were systemically healthy. Around 10 milliliters of peripheral blood were collected from each donor into EDTA-treated Vacutainer tubes. Ficoll-Paque density-gradient centrifugation was used to isolate PBMCs, with at least 7 million per sample. Total RNA was extracted from PBMCs with Trizol reagent, with at least 6 micrograms obtained per sample. The percentages of naive CD45RAhigh/CD27high T cells were determined by flow cytometry on a PBMC aliquot from every donor. Library prep was done by 5' RACE. The sequencer listed for this sample is Illumina HiSeq 2500. The second PCR ran for roughly 6 to 11 cycles and used a J-beta primer mix along with a sample-barcoded 5' primer. A template-switch 5' adaptor carrying 12 random nucleotides introduced a unique molecular identifier onto each TCR beta cDNA molecule. Each sample yielded at least 2.5 million CDR3-containing paired-end reads. First-strand cDNA synthesis was performed from all RNA using the Mint cDNA synthesis kit, with priming by a TRBC-specific oligonucleotide. Following uracil-DNA glycosylase treatment, all cDNA underwent a first 18-cycle PCR with the universal primers M1SS and BC2_uni_R. On the authors' methods: Each sample was normalized by randomly selecting 1 million high-quality reads, each carrying a distinct molecular identifier. Instead of being binned into consensus sequences, reads that shared molecular identifiers were thrown out. MiTCR, set to a Q25 quality threshold and the strictest error-elimination algorithm, was used for CDR3 identification, clonotype clustering and error correction. Lower-bound total TCR beta diversity was estimated with a nonparametric unseen species model using Euler transformation. TCRdb reprocessed the public reads (quality trimming at Q25 with fastp, clone calling with MiXCR) and kept in-frame beta chains. Under each unique CDR3 protein, matching rows form one entry showing the most common genes and DNA. The authors' filters were not applied to this entry. This sample comprises around 1.5 million distinct CDR3 sequences, about 35% of them detected only once. The ten largest clones add up to about 10% of the sample.

The CDR3 holds 15 amino acids from the cysteine to the phenylalanine. Just the 45-base CDR3 DNA is kept, in frame starting at base 1. CDR1 SSHAT and CDR2 FNYEAQ are derived from the germline V gene (reference sequence). Between the V and J ends, shortened by 4 bases and 4 bases respectively, the junction contains 14 bases. This clonotype was seen only a few times. Its antigen is still unknown. No base-level quality is on record; no much larger clone is a single base apart. Study-wide findings and limitations: Donor CMV infection status was unknown, potentially confounding age-related changes in expanded clonotypes. Estimates of total diversity from one million sequenced T cells were regarded as lower bounds and underestimates. The long-lived group showed more naive CD4+ T cells, fewer expanded clones and increased TCR diversity than the aged group, suggesting age selection. Observed TCR beta diversity per million T cells fell roughly linearly with age, and a significant reduction was already apparent by age roughly 40. There was a strong correlation between observed TCR beta diversity and the percentage of naive T cells measured by flow cytometry. Conclusive comparison of naive and antigen-experienced compartments was prevented by the profiling of bulk unsorted PBMCs.

This TCR was sampled from a woman in her thirties in good health. The sequenced sample was blood. The rearrangement combines TRBV7-7 with TRBJ2-1; tentative D gene TRBD2, with 7 bases matching. The CDR3 reads CASSSGLGGYNEQFF. The nucleotide sequence is TGTGCCAGCAGCTCCGGACTAGGGGGATACAATGAGCAGTTCTTC.